One and the same sample provided the 30 T cell receptor beta chains below, sequenced in a study of T cell changes during pregnancy in multiple sclerosis. Data came from immunoSEQ multiplex PCR; TCRdb stores just in-frame clones and leaves some out. The table has roughly 39,000 clones, about 91% seen once. Sample: CD8+ T cells from peripheral blood mononuclear cells, taken after pregnancy. The origin of the receptors is a female donor with multiple sclerosis, enrolled in a pregnancy study.

The chain combines TRBV15 with TRBJ1-6; D unresolved. The CDR3 is 13 residues long. The V gene lost 0 bases and the J gene lost 8 bases, with 5 bases spanning the gap. Germline V gives CDR1 LNHNV, CDR2 YYDKDF (reference sequence). The DNA for the CDR3 is TGTGCCACCAGCAGAGACACTCATTCACCCCTCCACTTT. Protein sequence: CATSRDTHSPLHF.

The V gene is TRBV5-5, the J gene TRBJ2-3, with D tentatively TRBD2 (7 bases). This CDR3 contains 15 residues. V lost 4 bases to trimming and J lost 3 bases, with 15 bases between them. From germline, CDR1 is SGHKS and CDR2 YYEKEE (reference sequence). This chain's CDR3 is CASSQRGGGTDTQYF. The DNA of the CDR3 is TGTGCCAGCAGCCAGCGCGGGGGCGGGACAGATACGCAGTATTTT.

By proportion, this clone is medium-sized (0.01 to 0.1%). The chain links TRBV4-1 to TRBJ2-1; TRBD2 agrees at 9 bases. The CDR3 spans 16 residues. Germline V gene sequence: CDR1 MGHRA, CDR2 YSYEKL. V trimming: 0 bases; J trimming: 4 bases; junction bases outside the gene matches: 4. CDR3 coding DNA: TGCGCCAGCAGCCAAGAAGGGACTAGCTCATACAATGAGCAGTTCTTC. Amino acids: CASSQEGTSSYNEQFF.

The chain carries TRBV2 and TRBJ1-2; 7 bases are a match to TRBD1. The CDR3 sequence is 16 residues long. V gave up 7 bases and J gave up 6 bases; unmatched junction bases: 17. Germline assignment: CDR1 SNHLY and CDR2 FYNNEI. CDR3: CASTGRTGLLWDGYTF. CDR3 sequence (DNA): TGTGCCAGCACTGGAAGGACAGGCCTACTCTGGGATGGCTACACCTTC.

J is TRBJ2-4 and V is TRBV5-6; D is undetermined. Trimming took off 0 bases at V and 11 bases at J, with 12 bases between the two ends. In germline, CDR1 is SGHDT, CDR2 YYEEEE. This CDR3 is 13 amino acids long. The CDR3, as DNA: TGTGCCAGCAGCTTGGAGGCTTACCAGGTTCAGTACTTC. Its protein product is CASSLEAYQVQYF.

The genes are TRBV10-2 and TRBJ2-1, with TRBD2 matching over 11 bases. Germline V CDR1 and CDR2: WSHSY, SAAADI. V gave up 2 bases and J gave up 9 bases; unmatched junction bases: 18. This CDR3 has 19 residues. This chain's CDR3 is CASSEPPLLSGGASVEQFF. The CDR3, as DNA: TGCGCCAGCAGTGAGCCCCCTTTACTTAGCGGGGGGGCCTCAGTTGAGCAGTTCTTC.

This chain links TRBV4-2 with TRBJ1-2; 7 bases fit TRBD1. This CDR3 comprises 20 residues. Germline V gives CDR1 LGHNA, CDR2 YNFKEQ. Losses at the gene ends were 2 bases for V and 4 bases for J; bases not matched to a gene: 22. The CDR3 protein is CASSQYSDRTTGDKVYGYTF. The CDR3 DNA follows: TGTGCCAGCAGCCAATATTCCGACAGGACAACAGGGGATAAGGTCTATGGCTACACCTTC.

V and J are TRBV5-6 and TRBJ2-1, with TRBD1 identical over 7 bases. V was clipped by 6 bases and J by 1 base; unmatched bases: 1. The germline V gene has CDR1 SGHDT and CDR2 YYEEEE. The CDR3 runs to 13 residues. The CDR3 sequence is CASTGGSYNEQFF. CDR3 nucleotide sequence: TGTGCCAGCACAGGGGGATCCTACAATGAGCAGTTCTTC.

The chain links TRBV6-6 to TRBJ2-5, with D uncertain. Germline CDR1 is MNHNY and CDR2 is SVGAGI (reference sequence). The CDR3 contains 14 residues. Trimming removed 0 bases at V and 5 bases at J, with 10 bases between. The CDR3 reads CASSYSSSFETQYF. The CDR3, as DNA: TGTGCCAGCAGTTACTCTTCGAGCTTCGAGACCCAGTACTTC.

The chain combines TRBV15 with TRBJ2-2; 11 bases fit TRBD1. The V segment lost 2 bases and the J segment 4 bases; nucleotides outside the gene matches: 6. The CDR3 is 17 residues long. CDR1 is LNHNV and CDR2 is YYDKDF in the germline V gene (reference sequence). CDR3: CATSRNPGTGGTGELFF. CDR3 nucleotide sequence: TGTGCCACCAGCAGAAACCCCGGGACAGGGGGCACCGGGGAGCTGTTTTTT. The whole variable domain, filled in from reference TRBV15 and TRBJ2-2, reads DAMVIQNPRYQVTQFGKPVTLSCSQTLNHNVMYWYQQKSSQAPKLLFHYYDKDFNNEADTPDNFQSRRPNTSFCFLDIRSPGLGDTAMYLCATSRNPGTGGTGELFFGEGSRLTVL.

This clone was seen once. The chain is built from TRBV9 and TRBJ2-7; a weak D match, TRBD1 (6 bases). Trimming removed 4 bases from V and 1 base from J, with 9 bases in between. The CDR3 runs to 13 residues. Per germline, CDR1 SGDLS and CDR2 YYNGEE. The CDR3 region has the DNA TGTGCCAGCAGCTCAGGGGATTCCTACGAGCAGTACTTC. Its translation: CASSSGDSYEQYF.

This clone was seen only a few times. The chain joins TRBV6-6 to TRBJ1-1; D not certain. Germline values: CDR1 MNHNY, CDR2 SVGAGI (reference sequence). The CDR3 has 15 residues. Trimming shortened V by 5 bases and J by 2 bases, and 15 bases separated the two germline ends. CDR3 residues: CASSLTAGANTEAFF. CDR3 DNA sequence: TGTGCCAGCAGTCTAACGGCCGGAGCTAACACTGAAGCTTTCTTT.

The chain employs TRBV20-1 and TRBJ2-1; tentative D call: TRBD2 (5 bases). The CDR3 runs to 10 residues. The germline V gene encodes CDR1 DFQATT and CDR2 SNEGSKA (reference sequence). The ends were cut back, 6 bases at V and 10 bases at J, with 10 bases in the middle. The CDR3 DNA reads as TGCAGTGCCTTCGGGGTAGAGCAGTTCTTC. It yields the protein CSAFGVEQFF.

The chain employs TRBV6-5 and TRBJ2-7; TRBD1 agrees at 9 bases. Germline CDR1 and CDR2: MNHEY and SVGAGI. This CDR3 region has 14 residues. The V and J ends lost 6 bases and 4 bases, in that order; junction bases with no gene match: 7. Here the CDR3 DNA reads TGTGCCAGCAGCCGGCGGGACAGGGATTACGAGCAGTACTTC. Encoded protein: CASSRRDRDYEQYF.

J is TRBJ2-3 and V is TRBV7-3, with 7 bases matching TRBD1. Trimming cost V 6 bases and J 0 bases; bases outside gene matches: 12. The CDR3 is made up of 17 amino acids. Germline V lookup: CDR1 SGHTA, CDR2 FQGTGA. The CDR3, as DNA: TGTGCCAGCAGTTCCGGGACAGCGGTTCGAAGCACAGATACGCAGTATTTT. As protein: CASSSGTAVRSTDTQYF.

The rearrangement links TRBV6-1 to TRBJ2-5, with 10 bases aligning to TRBD1. The germline CDR1 and CDR2 sequences are MNHNS and SASEGT. The CDR3 contains 17 residues. J lost 1 base, V lost 2 bases, and 7 bases had no gene match. The DNA for the CDR3 is TGTGCCAGCAGTGAAAGGGGACAGGGGAGTATCCAAGAGACCCAGTACTTC. Translating it yields CASSERGQGSIQETQYF.

The V call is TRBV6-6, the J call TRBJ1-5, with D possibly being TRBD1 (5 bases). Germline-derived CDR1 and CDR2 are MNHNY and SVGAGI (reference sequence). Trimming pared 4 bases from V and 4 bases from J, leaving 11 bases between. The CDR3 extends over 14 amino acids. This CDR3 reads CASSSRGTNQPQHF. CDR3 in DNA: TGTGCCAGCAGTTCGCGCGGGACTAATCAGCCCCAGCATTTT.

The chain has TRBV4-1 and TRBJ2-7, with D possibly being TRBD2 (6 bases). The CDR3 is 14 residues long. The germline CDR1 and CDR2 sequences are MGHRA and YSYEKL. V was pared by 4 bases and J by 6 bases, with 16 bases between. CDR3 residues: CASSPGGSIGEQYF. The CDR3 coding sequence is TGCGCCAGCAGCCCCGGGGGTAGCATAGGCGAGCAGTACTTC.

The chain links TRBV10-1 to TRBJ2-7; possibly TRBD1 for D (5 bases). Germline V gives CDR1 WNHNN, CDR2 SYGVQD (reference sequence). Trimming took 4 bases from V and 3 from J, leaving 10 bases between them. The length of the CDR3 is 13 residues. The CDR3 is CASSGKRGYEQYF. The CDR3 nucleotides are TGCGCCAGCAGTGGAAAAAGGGGCTACGAGCAGTACTTC.

The genes are TRBV27 and TRBJ2-7, with 9 nucleotides matching TRBD2. The CDR3 runs to 15 residues. From germline, CDR1 is MNHEY and CDR2 SMNVEV (reference sequence). V lost 5 bases to trimming and J lost 2 bases; unmatched junction nucleotides: 7. CDR3 DNA: TGTGCCAGCAGTAAACGGGCTAGCGGGACCTACGAGCAGTACTTC. Translation gives CASSKRASGTYEQYF.

The chain's CDR3 is CASSWAGRANTDTQYF. The CDR3 DNA is TGCGCCAGCAGCTGGGCCGGGCGGGCGAACACAGATACGCAGTATTTT. The V and J genes are TRBV5-1 and TRBJ2-3, with a weak D call TRBD2 (5 bases). V lost 3 bases to trimming and J lost 2 bases, with 16 bases between them. The length of the CDR3 is 16 residues. Germline loops: CDR1 SGHRS, CDR2 YFSETQ.

The chain couples TRBV4-1 to TRBJ1-2; 7 bases agree with TRBD1. V gave up 0 bases and J gave up 8 bases; unmatched junction bases: 3. The V gene's germline CDR1 is MGHRA and CDR2 YSYEKL. CDR3 size: 13 residues. The CDR3, as DNA: TGCGCCAGCAGCCAAGAGAGGGACAGAGGCTACACCTTC. Translated: CASSQERDRGYTF.

V is TRBV5-1 and J is TRBJ2-7; D is undetermined. There are 14 residues in the CDR3. Trimming took off 5 bases at V and 3 bases at J, with 15 bases between the two ends. CDR1 SGHRS and CDR2 YFSETQ come from the germline V gene. The CDR3 spells CASSGRGPNYEQYF. DNA of the CDR3: TGCGCCAGCAGTGGGCGTGGCCCAAACTACGAGCAGTACTTC. Full variable domain (missing parts from reference TRBV5-1 and TRBJ2-7): KAGVTQTPRYLIKTRGQQVTLSCSPISGHRSVSWYQQTPGQGLQFLFEYFSETQRNKGNFPGRFSGRQFSNSRSEMNVSTLELGDSALYLCASSGRGPNYEQYFGPGTRLTVT.

The chain uses TRBV7-9 and TRBJ2-7; D perhaps matches TRBD2 (6 bases). The CDR3 runs 14 residues. Germline CDR1 reads SEHNR; CDR2 reads FQNEAQ (reference sequence). The ends were cut back, 0 bases at V and 0 bases at J, with 6 bases in the middle. CDR3 sequence reads: CASSLAGSSYEQYF. DNA of the CDR3: TGTGCCAGCAGCTTAGCCGGGAGCTCCTACGAGCAGTACTTC.

The V gene is TRBV4-2, the J gene TRBJ1-4; D is unclear. This CDR3 contains 15 residues. Trimming left V 5 bases short and J 4 bases short, with 14 bases between. CDR1 and CDR2 (germline): LGHNA, YNFKEQ. The CDR3 DNA reads TGTGCCAGCAGCGCCTCAGAAGAGGGTAATGAAAAACTGTTTTTT. This encodes CASSASEEGNEKLFF.

The V and J genes are TRBV4-1 and TRBJ1-4, with TRBD1 matching over 7 bases. Looked up from germline, CDR1 is MGHRA and CDR2 is YSYEKL. This CDR3 spans 16 amino acids. V lost 0 bases, J lost 5 bases, and 6 bases stayed unmatched. The CDR3 loop reads CASSQDQGDPNEKLFF. The CDR3 DNA reads as TGCGCCAGCAGCCAAGATCAGGGGGACCCCAATGAAAAACTGTTTTTT.

The CDR3 coding sequence is TGTGCCAGCATGGGCGCCGGGGAGCTGTTTTTT. It encodes CASMGAGELFF. The rearrangement joins TRBV9 to TRBJ2-2, with D uncertain. CDR3 length: 11 residues. V gave up 6 bases and J gave up 6 bases, with 6 bases separating them. CDR1 and CDR2 from the germline V gene are SGDLS and YYNGEE.

The J gene is TRBJ2-1, the V gene TRBV2, with TRBD2 matching over 13 bases. The CDR3 sequence is 15 residues long. Germline CDR1 reads SNHLY; CDR2 reads FYNNEI. V gave up 3 bases and J gave up 6 bases; unmatched junction bases: 2. The CDR3 region has the DNA TGTGCCAGCAGTGAGGGACTAGCGGGAAGCAATGAGCAGTTCTTC. Its protein product is CASSEGLAGSNEQFF. Together with reference TRBV2 and TRBJ2-1, the CDR3 gives the full variable domain: EPEVTQTPSHQVTQMGQEVILRCVPISNHLYFYWYRQILGQKVEFLVSFYNNEISEKSEIFDDQFSVERPDGSNFTLKIRSTKLEDSAMYFCASSEGLAGSNEQFFGPGTRLTVL.

The chain combines TRBV7-9 with TRBJ2-1; 7 nucleotides align to TRBD2. The CDR3 spans 14 residues. Germline V gene sequence: CDR1 SEHNR, CDR2 FQNEAQ (reference sequence). V dropped 1 base and J dropped 8; count of bases not matched to a gene: 5. CDR3 bases: TGTGCCAGCAGCTTAGAGGGCGGGAGAGATGAGCAGTTCTTC. This sequence encodes CASSLEGGRDEQFF.

The chain combines TRBV19 with TRBJ2-7, with D maybe TRBD2 (5 bases). This CDR3 spans 15 amino acids. CDR1 LNHDA and CDR2 SQIVND come from the germline V gene (reference sequence). V dropped 6 bases and J dropped 3 bases, with 18 bases sitting between them. The CDR3 DNA follows: TGTGCCAGTAGCCTTGACCGGGATCCCATCTACGAGCAGTACTTC. It encodes CASSLDRDPIYEQYF.